This TCR beta chain was identified in a study of cytomegalovirus exposure and HLA in healthy donors. Germline CDR1 reads MGHRA; CDR2 reads YSYEKL. V was pared by 0 bases and J by 4 bases, with 9 bases between. This CDR3 contains 14 residues. Whole-study findings and limits: V- and J-gene trimming of TCR beta was linked (in a later analysis) to a missense DCLRE1C variant. Researchers reportedly found TCR beta sequences accurately predicted most subjects' HLA-A and HLA-B alleles.

To note about this clone: What it binds is unknown.

Both 60 Vbeta primers and 13 Jbeta primers went into the PCR. Assay used: immunoSEQ multiplex PCR; TCRdb lists only in-frame clones, some missing. The table for this sample gives 20,000 to 25,000 clones. The TCR comes from a male donor in good health and CMV-seropositive. V is TRBV4-1 and J is TRBJ1-2, with D hard to call. The sample consisted of PBMCs. The CDR3 protein is CASSQDRGSYGYTF. CDR3 DNA: TGCGCCAGCAGCCAAGATCGGGGTAGCTATGGCTACACCTTC.